This TCR beta chain was identified in a study of blood T cell repertoires in COVID-19. V shed 3 bases and J shed 2 bases, with 8 bases lying between them. The CDR3 is 14 residues long. Per the germline V gene, CDR1 is KGHSH and CDR2 is LQKENI. Sequencing used immunoSEQ multiplex PCR; TCRdb keeps in-frame clones, though not all of them. This sample carries 300,000 to 400,000 clones, roughly 88% of them seen once, and the ten largest clones take approximately 1%. V is TRBV18 and J is TRBJ1-5, with D maybe TRBD1 (5 bases). The receptor was derived from a woman aged 25 to 39 with acute COVID-19. The sequencing input was PBMCs or T cells enriched from blood (not recorded which). CDR3 sequence (DNA): TGTGCCAGCTCACCTTTACAGGGCAATCAGCCCCAGCATTTT. Its translation: CASSPLQGNQPQHF.